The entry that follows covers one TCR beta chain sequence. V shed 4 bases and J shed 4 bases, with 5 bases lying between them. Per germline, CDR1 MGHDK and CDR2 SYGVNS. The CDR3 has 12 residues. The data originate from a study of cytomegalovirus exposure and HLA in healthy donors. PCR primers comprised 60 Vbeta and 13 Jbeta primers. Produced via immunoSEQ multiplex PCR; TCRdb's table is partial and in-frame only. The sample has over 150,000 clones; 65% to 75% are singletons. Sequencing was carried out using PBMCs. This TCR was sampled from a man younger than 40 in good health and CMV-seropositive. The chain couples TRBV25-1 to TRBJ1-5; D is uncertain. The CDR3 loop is CASSAPNQPQHF. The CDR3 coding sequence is TGTGCCAGCAGTGCTCCTAATCAGCCCCAGCATTTT.